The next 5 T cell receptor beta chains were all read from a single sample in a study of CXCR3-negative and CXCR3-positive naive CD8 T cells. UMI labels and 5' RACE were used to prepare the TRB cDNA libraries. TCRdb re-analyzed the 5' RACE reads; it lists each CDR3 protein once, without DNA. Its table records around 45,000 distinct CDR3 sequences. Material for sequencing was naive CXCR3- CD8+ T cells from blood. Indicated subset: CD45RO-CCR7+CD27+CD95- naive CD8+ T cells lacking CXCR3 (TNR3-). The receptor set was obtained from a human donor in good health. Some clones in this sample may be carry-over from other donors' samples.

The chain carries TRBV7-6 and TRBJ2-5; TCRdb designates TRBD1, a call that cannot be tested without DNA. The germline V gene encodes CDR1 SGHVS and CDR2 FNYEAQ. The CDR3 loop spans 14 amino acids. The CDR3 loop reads CASSFRQGLETQYF.

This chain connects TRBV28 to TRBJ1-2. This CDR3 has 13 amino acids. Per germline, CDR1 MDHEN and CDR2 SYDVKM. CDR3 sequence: CASSFVESHGYTF.

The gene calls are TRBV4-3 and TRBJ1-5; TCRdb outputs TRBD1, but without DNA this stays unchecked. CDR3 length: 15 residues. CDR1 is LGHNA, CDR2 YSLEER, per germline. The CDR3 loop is CASAPDRGSNQPQHF.

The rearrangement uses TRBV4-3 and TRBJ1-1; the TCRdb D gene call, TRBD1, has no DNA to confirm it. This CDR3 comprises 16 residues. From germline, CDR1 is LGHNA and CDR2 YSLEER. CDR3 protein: CASSAGVRNGHTEAFF.

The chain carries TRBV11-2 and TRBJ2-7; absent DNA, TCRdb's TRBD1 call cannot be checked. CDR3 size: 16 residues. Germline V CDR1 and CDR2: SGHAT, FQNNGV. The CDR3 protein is CASSSGTGSRFFEQYF.